A single T cell receptor beta chain is shown here with its context. Its antigen remains unidentified. The sample holds no much larger clone one base away, and base qualities are not on file. As encoded in the germline V gene, CDR1 is SGHDT while CDR2 is YYEEEE. Ends trimmed: V by 2 bases, J by 5 bases; bases unmatched to a gene: 2. The CDR3 has 14 amino acids, counting the end cysteine and phenylalanine. Just CDR3 DNA is preserved here, 42 bases in frame from base 1. These data are taken from a study of B cell selection in AIRE deficiency (dated by TCRdb to the late 2010s). Background for the entire study: TCRbeta repertoires of sorted blood CD4+ conventional T cells and regulatory T cells were compared between AIRE-deficient patients and healthy controls. The TCR-sequenced cohort comprised roughly five AIRE-deficient APECED patients and roughly five healthy control donors.

The immunoSEQ platform was used to sequence the TCRbeta chain. From the authors' description of their analysis: Pooled Treg repertoires yielded about 5.65x10^4 distinct TCRbeta sequences from patients and more than 9.5x10^4 from healthy donors. Public Treg TCRbeta sequences were defined as those shared by two or more individuals and were then searched for in Tconv repertoires. Differences between groups were assessed using Mann-Whitney U tests with Bonferroni-Dunn correction in GraphPad Prism 7.03. TCRdb re-hosts the immuneACCESS table, in-frame sequences only. Its copies lack some clones; in the studies checked, an unresolved V gene accounts for under half of them, and the cause for the rest is not known. V and J calls and clone size are those listed in that table; D and trimming were worked out from the DNA. The sample includes about 22,000 clones, with 85% to 95% observed a single time. Just under 2% of the sample goes to the ten largest clones.

Regulatory T cells were sorted as cells that were CD4+CD25hiCD127low/negative. AIRE-deficient patients had APECED syndrome. Tconv and Treg cells for TCRbeta sequencing were sorted on a FACSAria flow cytometer. Sorted cells were collected into 5-ml round-bottom polystyrene tubes, and dry cell pellets were frozen at -80°C before sequencing. Findings and caveats that apply to the study as a whole: Only TCRbeta chains were sequenced, and more than 30% of the Treg sequences shared among healthy donors were also detected in healthy Tconv cells, possibly owing to differing TCRalpha chains. Among around 3,400 shared Treg TCRbeta sequences, about 30% were shared exclusively among healthy donors and around 9.2% exclusively among patients, which suggests that Treg selection is less efficient in the absence of AIRE. About 30.6% of the Treg TCRbeta sequences shared among healthy donors were detected in patient Tconv cells, suggesting that Treg-biased clones are diverted into the Tconv compartment. CDR3s were shorter in shared Treg sequences, reflecting a bias toward rearrangements that have few non-templated nucleotide insertions. TCRBV gene usage, CDR3 length and TCR diversity in Tconv and Treg cells from AIRE-deficient patients were found to be similar to those in cells from healthy donors.

The TCR sequence derives from a human donor with AIRE deficiency. Sequencing was performed on Tregs sorted from PBMCs. The rearrangement joined TRBV5-6 to TRBJ1-1; TRBD1 fits 11 bases in the junction. The DNA sequence is given as TGTGCCAGCAGCTTACGGGACAGGGGGACTGAAGCTTTCTTT. This yields the protein CASSLRDRGTEAFF.